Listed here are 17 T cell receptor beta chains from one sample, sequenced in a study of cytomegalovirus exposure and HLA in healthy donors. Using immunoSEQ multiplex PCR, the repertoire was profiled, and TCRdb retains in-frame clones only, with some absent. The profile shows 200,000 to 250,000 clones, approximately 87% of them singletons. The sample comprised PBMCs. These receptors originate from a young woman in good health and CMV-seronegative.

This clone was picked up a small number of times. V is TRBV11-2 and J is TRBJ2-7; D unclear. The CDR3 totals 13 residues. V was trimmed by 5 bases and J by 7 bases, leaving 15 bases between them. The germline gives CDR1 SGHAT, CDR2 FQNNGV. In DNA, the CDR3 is TGTGCCAGCAGCCAAAACACTGACTCGGAGCAGTACTTC. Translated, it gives CASSQNTDSEQYF.

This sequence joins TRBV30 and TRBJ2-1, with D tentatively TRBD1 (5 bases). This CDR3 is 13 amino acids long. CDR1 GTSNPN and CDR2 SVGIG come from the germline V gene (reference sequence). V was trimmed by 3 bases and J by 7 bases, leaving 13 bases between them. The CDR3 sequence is CAWRVGVRNEQFF. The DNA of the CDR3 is TGTGCCTGGAGGGTAGGGGTGAGGAATGAGCAGTTCTTC. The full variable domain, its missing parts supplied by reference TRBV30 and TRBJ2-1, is SQTIHQWPATLVQPVGSPLSLECTVEGTSNPNLYWYRQAAGRGLQLLFYSVGIGQISSEVPQNLSASRPQDRQFILSSKKLLLSDSGFYLCAWRVGVRNEQFFGPGTRLTVL.

The CDR3: CASRGRTRSYNEQFF. CDR3 nucleotide sequence: TGTGCCAGCAGGGGTCGGACCCGCTCCTACAATGAGCAGTTCTTC. This chain connects TRBV6-6 to TRBJ2-1; D not resolved. Trimming left V 6 bases short and J 0 bases short, with 12 bases between. The CDR3 totals 15 residues. Germline assignment: CDR1 MNHNY and CDR2 SVGAGI (reference sequence).

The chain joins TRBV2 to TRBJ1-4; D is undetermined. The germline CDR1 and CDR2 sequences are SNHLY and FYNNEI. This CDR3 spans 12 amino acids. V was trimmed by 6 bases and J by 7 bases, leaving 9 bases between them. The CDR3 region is CASSGFGEKLFF. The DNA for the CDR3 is TGTGCCAGCAGCGGCTTTGGTGAAAAACTGTTTTTT.

The chain's CDR3 is CASSVGSVGYTF. The DNA of the CDR3 is TGTGCCAGCAGCGTAGGATCTGTCGGCTACACCTTC. The gene calls are TRBV9 and TRBJ1-2; no clear D gene. CDR1 is SGDLS, CDR2 YYNGEE, per germline. The CDR3 has 12 amino acids. Trimming removed 0 bases from V and 8 bases from J, with 8 bases in between.

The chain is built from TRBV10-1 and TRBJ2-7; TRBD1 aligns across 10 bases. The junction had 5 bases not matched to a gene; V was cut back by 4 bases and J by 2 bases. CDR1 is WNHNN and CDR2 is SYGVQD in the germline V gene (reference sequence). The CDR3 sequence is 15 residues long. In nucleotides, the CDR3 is TGCGCCAGCAGTGCCTTCGGACAGGGGGCCTACGAGCAGTACTTC. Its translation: CASSAFGQGAYEQYF.

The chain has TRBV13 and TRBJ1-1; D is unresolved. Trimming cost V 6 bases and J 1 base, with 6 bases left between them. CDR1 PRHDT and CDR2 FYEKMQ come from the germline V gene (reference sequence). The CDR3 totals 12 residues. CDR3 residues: CASSLSNTEAFF. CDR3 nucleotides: TGTGCCAGCAGTCTTTCGAACACTGAAGCTTTCTTT.

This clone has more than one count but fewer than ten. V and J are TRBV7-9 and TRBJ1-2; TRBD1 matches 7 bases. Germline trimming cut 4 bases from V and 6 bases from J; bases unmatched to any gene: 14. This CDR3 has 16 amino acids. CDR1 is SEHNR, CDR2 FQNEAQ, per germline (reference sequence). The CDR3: CASSYTPDRAKDGYTF. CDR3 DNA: TGTGCCAGCAGCTACACGCCCGACAGGGCAAAGGATGGCTACACCTTC.

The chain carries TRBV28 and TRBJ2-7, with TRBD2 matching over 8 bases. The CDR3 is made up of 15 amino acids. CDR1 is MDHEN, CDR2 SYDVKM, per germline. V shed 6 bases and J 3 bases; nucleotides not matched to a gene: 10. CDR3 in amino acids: CASSIPGLGVYEQYF. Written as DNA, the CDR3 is TGTGCCAGCAGCATCCCGGGACTAGGGGTCTACGAGCAGTACTTC.

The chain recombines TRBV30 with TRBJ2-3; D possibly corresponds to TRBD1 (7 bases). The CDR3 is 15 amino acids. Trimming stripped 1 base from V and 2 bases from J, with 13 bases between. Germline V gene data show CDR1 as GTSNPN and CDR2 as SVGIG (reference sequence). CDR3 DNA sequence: TGTGCCTGGAGTGCGGCGGGGACAGACACAGATACGCAGTATTTT. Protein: CAWSAAGTDTDTQYF. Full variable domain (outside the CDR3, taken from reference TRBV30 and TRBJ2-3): SQTIHQWPATLVQPVGSPLSLECTVEGTSNPNLYWYRQAAGRGLQLLFYSVGIGQISSEVPQNLSASRPQDRQFILSSKKLLLSDSGFYLCAWSAAGTDTDTQYFGPGTRLTVL.

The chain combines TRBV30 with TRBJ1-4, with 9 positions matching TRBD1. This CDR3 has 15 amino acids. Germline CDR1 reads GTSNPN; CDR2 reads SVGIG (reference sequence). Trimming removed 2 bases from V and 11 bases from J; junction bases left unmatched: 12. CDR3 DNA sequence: TGTGCCTGGAGTCCCCCCCGGACAGGGACAGGGAAACTGTTTTTT. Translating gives CAWSPPRTGTGKLFF.

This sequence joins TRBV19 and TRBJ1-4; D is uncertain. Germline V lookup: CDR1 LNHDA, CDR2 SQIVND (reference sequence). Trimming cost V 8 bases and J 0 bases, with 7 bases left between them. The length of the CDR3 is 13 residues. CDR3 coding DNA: TGTGCCAGTGCACGGGCAACTAATGAAAAACTGTTTTTT. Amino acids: CASARATNEKLFF.

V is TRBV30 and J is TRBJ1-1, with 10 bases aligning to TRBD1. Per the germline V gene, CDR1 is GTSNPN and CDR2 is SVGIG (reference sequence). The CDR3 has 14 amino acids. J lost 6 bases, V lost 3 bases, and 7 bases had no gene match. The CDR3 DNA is TGTGCCTGGAGAGGGAGAGACAGGGGGCCTGAAGCTTTCTTT. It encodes CAWRGRDRGPEAFF.

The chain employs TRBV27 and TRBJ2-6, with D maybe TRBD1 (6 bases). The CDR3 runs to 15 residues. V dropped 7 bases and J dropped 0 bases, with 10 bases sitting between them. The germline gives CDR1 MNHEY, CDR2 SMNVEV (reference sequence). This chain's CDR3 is CASKRGFSGANVLTF. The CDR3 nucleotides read TGTGCCAGCAAGAGGGGGTTCTCTGGGGCCAACGTCCTGACTTTC.

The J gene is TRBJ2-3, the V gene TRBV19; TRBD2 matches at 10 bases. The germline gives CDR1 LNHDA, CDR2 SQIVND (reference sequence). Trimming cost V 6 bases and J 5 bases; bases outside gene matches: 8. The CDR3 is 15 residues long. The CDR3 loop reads CASSGLAGAEDTQYF. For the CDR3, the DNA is TGTGCCAGTAGCGGTCTAGCGGGAGCAGAAGATACGCAGTATTTT.

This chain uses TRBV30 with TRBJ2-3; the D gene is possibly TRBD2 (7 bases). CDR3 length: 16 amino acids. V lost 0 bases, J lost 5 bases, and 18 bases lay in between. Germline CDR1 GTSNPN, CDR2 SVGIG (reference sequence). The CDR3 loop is CAWSVRGRAVGDTQYF. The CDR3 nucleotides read TGTGCCTGGAGTGTAAGGGGGAGGGCCGTAGGAGATACGCAGTATTTT.

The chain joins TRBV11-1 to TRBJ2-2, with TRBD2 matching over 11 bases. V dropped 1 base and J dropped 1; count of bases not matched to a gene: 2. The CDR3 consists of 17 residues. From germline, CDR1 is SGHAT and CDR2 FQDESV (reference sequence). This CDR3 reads CASSLEGTSGNTGELFF. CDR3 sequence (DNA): TGTGCCAGCAGCTTAGAAGGGACTAGCGGGAACACCGGGGAGCTGTTTTTT.